The present entry profiles one TCR beta chain with its context. Its antigen is as yet unknown. TCRdb fed the RT-PCR reads into MiXCR, producing one record per CDR3 protein. The data show 590,000 or so distinct CDR3 sequences, around 13% seen once. The source of the sample is a study of response to subunit inactivated influenza vaccine. Notes on the study in general: The authors put forward the suggestion that each seasonal influenza vaccination may bring in only a limited number of new T cells.

The CDR3 covers 14 residues. The trim removed 6 bases at V and 5 bases at J, leaving 9 bases unmatched. Germline V lookup: CDR1 MRHNA, CDR2 SNTAGT. Sequencing was performed on PBMCs from blood, taken 14 to 15 days before vaccination. This sequence originates from a man aged 45-60 years who received an inactivated influenza vaccine. This chain uses TRBV6-4 with TRBJ1-1; 7 nucleotides agree with TRBD1. In DNA form, the CDR3 reads TGTGCCAGCAGACAAGGAACAGGGGAGACTGAAGCTTTCTTT. Translated, it gives CASRQGTGETEAFF.